A selection of T cell receptor beta chains follows, all from one sample in a study of blood T cell repertoires in COVID-19. Measured with immunoSEQ multiplex PCR; TCRdb has only the in-frame clones, and not every one. Found here are just over 200,000 clones, 70% to 90% of them singletons; the top ten hold about 6%. Input material: peripheral blood. These receptor sequences come from a man aged 80 or over with acute or convalescent COVID-19. Each CDR3 is given with its conserved first and last residue.

>TRBV7-2|TRBJ2-5
CASSLTGWGETQYF
>TRBV6-4|TRBJ1-1
CASSEELNTEAFF
>TRBV7-2|TRBJ2-2
CASSVKGTRGRSTGELFF
>TRBV30|TRBJ2-3
CAWTGGGTDTQYF
>TRBV7-3|TRBJ1-1
CASSARGPDTEAFF
>TRBV18|TRBJ2-1
CASSPPSGSSYNEQFF
>TRBV6-5|TRBJ2-7
CASSYSSSGPYEQYF
>TRBV28|TRBJ2-7
CASTPPGGYEQYF
>TRBV28|TRBJ2-5
CASSLFIGSSETQYF
>TRBV29-1|TRBJ2-2
CSACRDTANTGELFF